This TCR beta chain was recovered during a study of cytomegalovirus exposure and HLA in healthy donors. Study-wide results and limits: Owing to their indistinguishability, certain V segments, notably TRBV6-2 and TRBV6-3, were excluded. Later analysis identified a missense DCLRE1C variant that was linked to TCR beta V- and J-gene trimming.

Concerning this clone itself: Its antigen remains unidentified.

Participants comprised healthy donors of bone marrow. The germline V gene encodes CDR1 MNHEY and CDR2 SMNVEV (reference sequence). This CDR3 comprises 14 residues. V dropped 6 bases and J dropped 10; count of bases not matched to a gene: 9. 60 Vbeta and 13 Jbeta primers were used in PCR. Here immunoSEQ multiplex PCR was the method, and the copy in TCRdb shows in-frame clones only, minus some. The sample shows more than 250,000 clones, around 90% of them seen only once. The TCR comes from a woman between 18 and 29 years old in good health and CMV-seronegative. The sequencing input was PBMCs. This chain uses TRBV27 with TRBJ1-4; TRBD1 matches at 9 bases. In DNA, the CDR3 is TGTGCCAGCAGCACGGGACAGGGAGAAGGAAAACTGTTTTTT. Translated: CASSTGQGEGKLFF.